These T cell receptor beta chains were read from a single sample in a study of T cell responses to AZD1222 COVID-19 vaccine. Some clones are missing from TCRdb's copy, which holds only in-frame ones; the method was immunoSEQ multiplex PCR. The sample has approximately 89,000 clones, about 88% seen once; the top ten hold roughly 3%. Here the sequenced sample was peripheral blood, taken on day 0 of AZD1222 vaccination. The receptors were gathered from an adult in good health. CDR3s include the opening cysteine and the closing phenylalanine or tryptophan. The D gene is left open where the match is weak. Not every row has a clone size; where given, it reads once, few, many or a size class.

V gene: TRBV9
D gene: .
clone size: once
CDR3 protein: CASSVGTGTQYF

V gene: TRBV14
D gene: .
clone size: .
CDR3 protein: CASSQGRAHSLSAGANVLTF

V gene: TRBV5-1
D gene: TRBD1
clone size: .
CDR3 protein: CASSPGTGGHSNQPQHF

V gene: TRBV7-2
D gene: TRBD2
clone size: .
CDR3 protein: CASSRGGGAYNEQFF

V gene: TRBV6-2/TRBV6-3
D gene: .
clone size: .
CDR3 protein: CASSYPETNEKLFF

V gene: TRBV28
D gene: .
clone size: .
CDR3 protein: CASSSSNYGYTF

V gene: TRBV25-1
D gene: .
clone size: once
CDR3 protein: CASSDDGAYKDEQYF

V gene: TRBV7-6
D gene: TRBD1
clone size: .
CDR3 protein: CASSLAGTGVGNTIYF

V gene: TRBV19
D gene: .
clone size: .
CDR3 protein: CASSRIRGGGGEKLFF

V gene: TRBV4-1
D gene: .
clone size: medium-sized
CDR3 protein: CASSQATRVHYGYTF

V gene: TRBV29-1
D gene: TRBD2
clone size: .
CDR3 protein: CSVVDGAGDTGELFF

V gene: TRBV4-1
D gene: .
clone size: .
CDR3 protein: CASSQVTALPAFF

V gene: TRBV7-8
D gene: .
clone size: .
CDR3 protein: CASSFRGSRYEQYF

V gene: TRBV2
D gene: .
clone size: .
CDR3 protein: CASSDPYSPLHF

V gene: TRBV3-1/TRBV3-2
D gene: .
clone size: .
CDR3 protein: CASSQQGNEKLFF

V gene: TRBV5-1
D gene: .
clone size: .
CDR3 protein: CASSPTGGTGRNQPQHF

V gene: TRBV25-1
D gene: .
clone size: .
CDR3 protein: CASSLSNQPQHF

V gene: TRBV18
D gene: .
clone size: .
CDR3 protein: CASSKDSYQPQHF

V gene: TRBV6-2/TRBV6-3
D gene: .
clone size: .
CDR3 protein: CASSLGMVETQYF

V gene: TRBV29-1
D gene: .
clone size: once
CDR3 protein: CSVAGTNEKLFF

V gene: TRBV10-1
D gene: .
clone size: .
CDR3 protein: CASSDQHTIYF

V gene: TRBV7-2
D gene: .
clone size: once
CDR3 protein: CASSLLRLEAFF

V gene: TRBV9
D gene: TRBD1
clone size: .
CDR3 protein: CASSRRDREMYGYTF

V gene: TRBV6-5
D gene: .
clone size: .
CDR3 protein: CASSYRGGSSFF

V gene: TRBV6-6
D gene: TRBD2
clone size: once
CDR3 protein: CASIPAGIYNEQFF

V gene: TRBV5-1
D gene: .
clone size: .
CDR3 protein: CASSRLGGSTDTQYF

V gene: TRBV12-3/TRBV12-4
D gene: .
clone size: few
CDR3 protein: CASRYSTGELFF

V gene: TRBV27
D gene: .
clone size: .
CDR3 protein: CASSSAPGLGNSPLHF

V gene: TRBV7-2
D gene: .
clone size: .
CDR3 protein: CASSLGTQSAKNIQYF

V gene: TRBV19
D gene: TRBD1
clone size: .
CDR3 protein: CASSIQGGQSEKLFF

V gene: TRBV27
D gene: .
clone size: .
CDR3 protein: CASSFHGTDTQYF

V gene: TRBV7-9
D gene: .
clone size: .
CDR3 protein: CASSLEDLNVIEQFF

V gene: TRBV7-2
D gene: TRBD1
clone size: .
CDR3 protein: CASSLIHGTGKSGYTF

V gene: TRBV6-5
D gene: .
clone size: .
CDR3 protein: CASSYSQWGGGYTF

V gene: TRBV11-3
D gene: .
clone size: many
CDR3 protein: CASSQDSSSYEQYF

V gene: TRBV2
D gene: .
clone size: once
CDR3 protein: CASSYLPPPRAPSYQETQYF

V gene: TRBV7-9
D gene: .
clone size: .
CDR3 protein: CASSSRQEINTEAFF

V gene: TRBV4-2
D gene: .
clone size: .
CDR3 protein: CASSRDATGNTGELFF

V gene: TRBV20-1
D gene: .
clone size: .
CDR3 protein: CSADSRNTIYF

V gene: TRBV19
D gene: TRBD1
clone size: .
CDR3 protein: CASNHGGGSYGYTF

V gene: TRBV5-1
D gene: TRBD1
clone size: .
CDR3 protein: CASSLESGRGQSGELFF

V gene: TRBV27
D gene: TRBD1
clone size: .
CDR3 protein: CASSIQGAQDTQYF

V gene: TRBV5-1
D gene: .
clone size: .
CDR3 protein: CASSLGDYNSPLHF